Only a few counts were recorded for the clone carrying this T cell receptor beta chain. Antigen specificity is unknown. The gene names here belong to mouse. The sequenced fragment ends 4 residues before the CDR3 boundary, so the rest is inferred from the germline J gene. The record originates from a study of CD8+ T cells in alopecia areata. Study in general: Grafting placed skin from approximately 6-13-month-old C3H/HeJ donors with spontaneous alopecia onto roughly 7-10-week-old female C3H/HeJ mice.

Extracted RNA was reverse transcribed, and the resulting cDNA served as sequencing template. Clones were read by immunoSEQ multiplex PCR, and TCRdb kept only the in-frame ones, dropping some. In total the sample includes 90,000 to 130,000 clones, none of them seen once. General observations from the study: Mice showed TCR sharing more clearly than patients did, possibly owing to HLA. Lesional tissue from the scalp (especially in alopecia totalis/universalis) showed higher clonality than normal scalp. Normal-skin resident alphabeta T cells also appear among scalp sample sequences.

V gave up 2 bases and J gave up 2 bases, with 7 bases separating them. The germline CDR1 and CDR2 sequences are SGHDT and FRDEAV. This CDR3 has 13 residues. This chain connects TRBV14 to TRBJ1-2; D is possibly TRBD1 (6 bases). This sequence was found in a C3H/HeJ mouse with alopecia areata. The strain's MHC haplotype is H2-k. Sequencing input: lesional skin. CDR3 sequence reads: CASSFQGNSDYTF. Partial CDR3 DNA: TGTGCCAGCAGTTTTCAGGGGAACTCC.